The present entry profiles one TCR beta chain with its context. The sample is drawn from a study of blood T cells in healthy people across ages. For the second PCR, which ran for about 7 to 11 cycles, a sample-barcoded 5' primer and a J-beta primer mix were used. A single record per CDR3 protein comes from TCRdb applying MiXCR to the 5' RACE reads. There are over 950,000 distinct CDR3 sequences in the sample; roughly two fifths occur only once, and around 14% lies in the top ten. The material sequenced was blood. The TCR sequence derives from a man younger than 30 in good health.

The CDR3 DNA sequence: TGCAGCGTTGAGCCACTAGCGGGGCCGGAAGAGACCCAGTACTTC. This gives the protein CSVEPLAGPEETQYF. This chain uses TRBV29-1 with TRBJ2-5, with 10 bases matching TRBD2. The V and J ends lost 3 bases and 3 bases, in that order; junction bases with no gene match: 7. This CDR3 has 15 residues. The germline gives CDR1 SQVTM, CDR2 ANQGSEA.